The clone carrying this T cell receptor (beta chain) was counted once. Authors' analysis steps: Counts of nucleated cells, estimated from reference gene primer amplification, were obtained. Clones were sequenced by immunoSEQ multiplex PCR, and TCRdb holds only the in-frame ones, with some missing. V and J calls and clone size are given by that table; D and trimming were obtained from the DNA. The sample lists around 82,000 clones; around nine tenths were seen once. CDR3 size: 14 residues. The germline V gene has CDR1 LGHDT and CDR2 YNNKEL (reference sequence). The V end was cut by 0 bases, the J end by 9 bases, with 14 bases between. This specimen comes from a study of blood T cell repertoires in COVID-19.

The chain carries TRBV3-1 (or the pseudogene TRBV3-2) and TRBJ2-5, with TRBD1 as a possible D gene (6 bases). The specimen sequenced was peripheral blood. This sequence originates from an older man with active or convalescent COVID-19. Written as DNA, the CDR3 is TGTGCCAGCAGCCAAGAACCACAGCCAGGGGCCCAGTACTTC. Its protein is CASSQEPQPGAQYF.